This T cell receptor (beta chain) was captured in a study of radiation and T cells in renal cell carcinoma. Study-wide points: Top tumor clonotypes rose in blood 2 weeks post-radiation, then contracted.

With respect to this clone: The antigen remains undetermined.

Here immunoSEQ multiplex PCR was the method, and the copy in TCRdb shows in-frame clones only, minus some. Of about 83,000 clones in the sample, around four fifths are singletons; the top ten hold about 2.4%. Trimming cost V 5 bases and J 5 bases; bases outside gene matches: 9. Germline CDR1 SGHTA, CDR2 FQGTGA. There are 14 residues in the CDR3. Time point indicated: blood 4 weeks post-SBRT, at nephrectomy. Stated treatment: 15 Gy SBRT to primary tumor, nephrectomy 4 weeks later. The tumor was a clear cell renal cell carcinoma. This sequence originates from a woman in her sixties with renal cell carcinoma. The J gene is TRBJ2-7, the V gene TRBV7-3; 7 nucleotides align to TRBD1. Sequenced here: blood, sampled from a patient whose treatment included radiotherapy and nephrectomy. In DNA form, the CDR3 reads TGTGCCAGCAGCCTCGGACAGGCTTCCCACGAGCAGTACTTC. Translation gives CASSLGQASHEQYF.